This entry features one T cell receptor (beta chain) sequence. Repertoires were generated with immunoSEQ multiplex PCR, while TCRdb's copy carries only in-frame clones and drops some. The table shows tens of thousands of clones, with approximately 90% occurring only once. The V end lost 1 base, the J end lost 4 bases, and 7 bases lay between the germline ends. This CDR3 is 13 amino acids long. Per the germline V gene, CDR1 is LNHDA and CDR2 is SQIVND (reference sequence). This entry belongs to a study of T cell changes during pregnancy in multiple sclerosis. V usage is TRBV19 and J usage is TRBJ1-2; no firm D call. This sample comprised peripheral blood, obtained before pregnancy. This sequence was found in a female donor with multiple sclerosis, enrolled in a pregnancy study. Here the CDR3 DNA reads TGTGCCAGTAGTATAGGACTTGGCTATGGCTACACCTTC. This encodes CASSIGLGYGYTF.